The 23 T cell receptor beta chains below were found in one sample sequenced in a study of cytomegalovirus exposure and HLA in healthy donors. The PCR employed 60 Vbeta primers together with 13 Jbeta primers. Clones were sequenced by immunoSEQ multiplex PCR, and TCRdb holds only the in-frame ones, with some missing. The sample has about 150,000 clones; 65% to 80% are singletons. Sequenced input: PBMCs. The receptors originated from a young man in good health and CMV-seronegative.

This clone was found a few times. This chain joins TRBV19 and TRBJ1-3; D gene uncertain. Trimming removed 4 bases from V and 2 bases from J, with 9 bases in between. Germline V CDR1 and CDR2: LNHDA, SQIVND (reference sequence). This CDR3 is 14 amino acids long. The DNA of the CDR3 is TGTGCCAGTAGTACCCTAATTGCTGGAAACACCATATATTTT. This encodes CASSTLIAGNTIYF. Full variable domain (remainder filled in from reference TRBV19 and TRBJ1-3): DGGITQSPKYLFRKEGQNVTLSCEQNLNHDAMYWYRQDPGQGLRLIYYSQIVNDFQKGDIAEGYSVSREKKESFPLTVTSAQKNPTAFYLCASSTLIAGNTIYFGEGSWLTVV.

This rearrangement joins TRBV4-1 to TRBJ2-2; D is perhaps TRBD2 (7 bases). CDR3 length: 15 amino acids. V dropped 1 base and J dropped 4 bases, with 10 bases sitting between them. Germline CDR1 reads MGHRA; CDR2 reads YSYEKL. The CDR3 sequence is CASSQAGEGTGELFF. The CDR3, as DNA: TGCGCCAGCAGCCAAGCAGGGGAGGGCACCGGGGAGCTGTTTTTT.

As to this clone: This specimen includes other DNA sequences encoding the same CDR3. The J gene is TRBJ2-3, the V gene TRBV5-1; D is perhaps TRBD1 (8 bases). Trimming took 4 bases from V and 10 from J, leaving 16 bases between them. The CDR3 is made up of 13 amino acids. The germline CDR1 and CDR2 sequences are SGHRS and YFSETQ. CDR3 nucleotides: TGCGCCAGCAGCCTCAGAACAGGGGGGGCGCAGTATTTT. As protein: CASSLRTGGAQYF.

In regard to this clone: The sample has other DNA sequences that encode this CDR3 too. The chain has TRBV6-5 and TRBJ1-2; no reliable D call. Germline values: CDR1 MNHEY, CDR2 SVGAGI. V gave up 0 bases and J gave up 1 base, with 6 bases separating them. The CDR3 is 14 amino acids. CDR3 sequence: CASSYSEGNYGYTF. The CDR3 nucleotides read TGTGCCAGCAGTTACTCCGAGGGTAACTATGGCTACACCTTC.

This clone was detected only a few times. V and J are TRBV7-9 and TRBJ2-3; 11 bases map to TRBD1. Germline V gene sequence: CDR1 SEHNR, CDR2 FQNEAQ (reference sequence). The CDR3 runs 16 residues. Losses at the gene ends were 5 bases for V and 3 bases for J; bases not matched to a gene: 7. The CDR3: CASSPTGQGVTDTQYF. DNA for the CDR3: TGTGCCAGCAGCCCCACGGGACAGGGGGTAACAGATACGCAGTATTTT.

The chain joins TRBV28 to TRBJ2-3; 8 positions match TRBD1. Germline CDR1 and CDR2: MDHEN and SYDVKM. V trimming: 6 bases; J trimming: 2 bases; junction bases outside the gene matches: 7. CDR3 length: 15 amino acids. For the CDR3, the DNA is TGTGCCAGCAGAGGATGGACAGGGAACACAGATACGCAGTATTTT. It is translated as CASRGWTGNTDTQYF.

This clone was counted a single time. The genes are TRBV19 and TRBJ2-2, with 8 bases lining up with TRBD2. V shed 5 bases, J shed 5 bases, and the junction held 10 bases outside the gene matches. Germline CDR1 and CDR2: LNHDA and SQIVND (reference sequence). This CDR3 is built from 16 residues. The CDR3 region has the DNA TGTGCCAGTAGTTTACAGAGCGGGGGAAGTACCGGGGAGCTGTTTTTT. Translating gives CASSLQSGGSTGELFF.

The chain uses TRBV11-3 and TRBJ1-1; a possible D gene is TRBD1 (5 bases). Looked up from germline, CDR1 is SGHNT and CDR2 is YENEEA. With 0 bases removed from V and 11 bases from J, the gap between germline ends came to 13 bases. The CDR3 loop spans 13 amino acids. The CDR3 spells CASSLEGSGMAFF. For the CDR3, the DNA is TGTGCCAGCAGCTTAGAAGGGTCAGGGATGGCTTTCTTT.

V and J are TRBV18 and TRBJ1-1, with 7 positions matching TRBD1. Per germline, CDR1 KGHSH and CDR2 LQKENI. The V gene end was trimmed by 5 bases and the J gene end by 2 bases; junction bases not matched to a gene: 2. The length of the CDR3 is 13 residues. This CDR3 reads CASSGTENTEAFF. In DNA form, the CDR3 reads TGTGCCAGCTCAGGGACAGAAAACACTGAAGCTTTCTTT.

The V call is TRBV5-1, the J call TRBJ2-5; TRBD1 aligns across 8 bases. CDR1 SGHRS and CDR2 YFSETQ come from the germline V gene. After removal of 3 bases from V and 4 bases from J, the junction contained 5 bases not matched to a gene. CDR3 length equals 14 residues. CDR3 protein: CASSSTGAGETQYF. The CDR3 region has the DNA TGCGCCAGCAGCTCGACAGGGGCCGGAGAGACCCAGTACTTC. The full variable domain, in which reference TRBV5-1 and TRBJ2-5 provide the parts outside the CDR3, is KAGVTQTPRYLIKTRGQQVTLSCSPISGHRSVSWYQQTPGQGLQFLFEYFSETQRNKGNFPGRFSGRQFSNSRSEMNVSTLELGDSALYLCASSSTGAGETQYFGPGTRLLVL.

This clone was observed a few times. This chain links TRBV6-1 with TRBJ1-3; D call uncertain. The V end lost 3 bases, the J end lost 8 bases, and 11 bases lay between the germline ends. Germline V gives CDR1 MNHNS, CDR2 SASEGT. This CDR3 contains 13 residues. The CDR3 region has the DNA TGTGCCAGCAGTGACGGAGGGATAGACACCATATATTTT. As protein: CASSDGGIDTIYF.

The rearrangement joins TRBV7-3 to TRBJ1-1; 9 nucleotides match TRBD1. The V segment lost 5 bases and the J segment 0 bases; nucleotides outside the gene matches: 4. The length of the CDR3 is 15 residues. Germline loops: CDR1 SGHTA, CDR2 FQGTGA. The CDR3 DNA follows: TGTGCCAGCAGCCCTGGGACAGGGTTGAACACTGAAGCTTTCTTT. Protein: CASSPGTGLNTEAFF.

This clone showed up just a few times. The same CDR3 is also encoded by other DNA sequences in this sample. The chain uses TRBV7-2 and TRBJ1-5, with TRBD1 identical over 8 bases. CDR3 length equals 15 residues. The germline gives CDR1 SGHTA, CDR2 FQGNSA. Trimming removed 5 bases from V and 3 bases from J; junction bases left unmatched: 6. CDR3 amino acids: CASSLGQGNNQPQHF. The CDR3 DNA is TGTGCCAGCAGCCTTGGACAGGGCAACAATCAGCCCCAGCATTTT.

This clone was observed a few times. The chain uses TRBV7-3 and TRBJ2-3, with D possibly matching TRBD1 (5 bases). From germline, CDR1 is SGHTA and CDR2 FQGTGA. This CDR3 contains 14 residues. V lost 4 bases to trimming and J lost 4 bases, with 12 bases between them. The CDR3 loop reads CASSSRVSPDTQYF. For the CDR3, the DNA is TGTGCCAGCAGCTCCAGGGTTTCCCCAGATACGCAGTATTTT.

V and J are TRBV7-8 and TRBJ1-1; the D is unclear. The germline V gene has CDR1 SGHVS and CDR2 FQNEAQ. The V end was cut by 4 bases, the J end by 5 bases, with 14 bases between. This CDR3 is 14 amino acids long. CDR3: CASSYGGTGTEAFF. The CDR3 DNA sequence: TGTGCCAGCAGCTACGGAGGTACCGGAACTGAAGCTTTCTTT.

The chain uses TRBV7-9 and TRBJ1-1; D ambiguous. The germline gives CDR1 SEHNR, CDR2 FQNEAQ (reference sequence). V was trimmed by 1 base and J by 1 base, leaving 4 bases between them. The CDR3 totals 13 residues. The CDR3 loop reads CASSLGRNTEAFF. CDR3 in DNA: TGTGCCAGCAGCTTAGGGAGGAACACTGAAGCTTTCTTT.

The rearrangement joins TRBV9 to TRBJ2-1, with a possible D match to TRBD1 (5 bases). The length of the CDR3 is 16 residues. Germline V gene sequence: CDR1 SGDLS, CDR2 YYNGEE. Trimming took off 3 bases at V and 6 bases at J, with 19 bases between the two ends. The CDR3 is CASSAPGKDTRNEQFF. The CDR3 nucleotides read TGTGCCAGCAGCGCGCCAGGGAAGGACACACGCAATGAGCAGTTCTTC.

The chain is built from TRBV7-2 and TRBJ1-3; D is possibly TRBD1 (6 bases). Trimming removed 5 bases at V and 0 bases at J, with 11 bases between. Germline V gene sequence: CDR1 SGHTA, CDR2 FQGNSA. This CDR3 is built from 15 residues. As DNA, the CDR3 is TGTGCCAGCAGCCCCTACAGGGCCTCTGGAAACACCATATATTTT. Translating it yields CASSPYRASGNTIYF.

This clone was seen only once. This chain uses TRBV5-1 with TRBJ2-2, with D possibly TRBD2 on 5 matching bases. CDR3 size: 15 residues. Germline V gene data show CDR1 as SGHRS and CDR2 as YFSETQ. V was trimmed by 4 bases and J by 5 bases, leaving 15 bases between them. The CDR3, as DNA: TGCGCCAGCAGCCTCCCTCCGGGGTCTACCGGGGAGCTGTTTTTT. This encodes CASSLPPGSTGELFF.

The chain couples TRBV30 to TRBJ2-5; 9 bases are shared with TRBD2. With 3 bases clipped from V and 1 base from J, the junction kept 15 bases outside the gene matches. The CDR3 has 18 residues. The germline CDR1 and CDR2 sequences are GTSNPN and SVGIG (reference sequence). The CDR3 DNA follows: TGTGCCTGGAGCCCCGGGGGTAGCGGGGGATGGGGCCAAGAGACCCAGTACTTC. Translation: CAWSPGGSGGWGQETQYF. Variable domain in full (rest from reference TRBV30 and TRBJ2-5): SQTIHQWPATLVQPVGSPLSLECTVEGTSNPNLYWYRQAAGRGLQLLFYSVGIGQISSEVPQNLSASRPQDRQFILSSKKLLLSDSGFYLCAWSPGGSGGWGQETQYFGPGTRLLVL.

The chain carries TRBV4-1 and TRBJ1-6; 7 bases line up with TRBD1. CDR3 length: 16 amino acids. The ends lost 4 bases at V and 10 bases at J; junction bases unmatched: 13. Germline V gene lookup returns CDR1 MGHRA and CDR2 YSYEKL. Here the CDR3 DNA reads TGCGCCAGCAGCCCAACCGACAGGGATAAATTGTCACCCCTCCACTTT. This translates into CASSPTDRDKLSPLHF.

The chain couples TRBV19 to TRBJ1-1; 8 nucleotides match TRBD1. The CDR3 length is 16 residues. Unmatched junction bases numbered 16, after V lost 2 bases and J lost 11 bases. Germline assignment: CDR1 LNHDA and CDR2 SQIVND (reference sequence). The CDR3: CASSISPWDRLRGAFF. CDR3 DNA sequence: TGTGCCAGTAGTATATCGCCGTGGGACAGGCTTAGAGGGGCTTTCTTT.

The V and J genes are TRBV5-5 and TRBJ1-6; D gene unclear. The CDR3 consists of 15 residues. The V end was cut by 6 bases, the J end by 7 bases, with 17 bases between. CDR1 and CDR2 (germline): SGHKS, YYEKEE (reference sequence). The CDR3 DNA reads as TGTGCCAGCACCGATTGGGCCGGCAGCAATTCACCCCTCCACTTT. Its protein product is CASTDWAGSNSPLHF.